Included here is one T cell receptor beta chain sequence, with context. This specimen comes from a study of blood T cell repertoires in COVID-19. Those enrolled, adults aged roughly 18 to 89 years, came from around 24 US areas. This CDR3 spans 13 amino acids. Germline loops: CDR1 GTSNPN, CDR2 SVGIG (reference sequence). The V gene end was trimmed by 2 bases and the J gene end by 3 bases; junction bases not matched to a gene: 1. Original processing notes: Amplification of reference gene primers was used by the study to estimate nucleated cell counts. Repertoires were generated with immunoSEQ multiplex PCR, while TCRdb's copy carries only in-frame clones and drops some. The V and J calls and clone size are taken from that table; D and trimming were inferred from the DNA. The sample holds 250,000 to 350,000 clones, 85% seen once.

Material for sequencing was PBMCs or T cells enriched from blood (not recorded which). The J gene is TRBJ2-3, the V gene TRBV30; the match to TRBD2 covers 8 bases. The sequence came from a woman between 50 and 59 years old who had recovered from COVID-19. The CDR3 protein is CAWSSGGTDTQYF. The CDR3 region has the DNA TGTGCCTGGAGTTCGGGGGGGACAGATACGCAGTATTTT.